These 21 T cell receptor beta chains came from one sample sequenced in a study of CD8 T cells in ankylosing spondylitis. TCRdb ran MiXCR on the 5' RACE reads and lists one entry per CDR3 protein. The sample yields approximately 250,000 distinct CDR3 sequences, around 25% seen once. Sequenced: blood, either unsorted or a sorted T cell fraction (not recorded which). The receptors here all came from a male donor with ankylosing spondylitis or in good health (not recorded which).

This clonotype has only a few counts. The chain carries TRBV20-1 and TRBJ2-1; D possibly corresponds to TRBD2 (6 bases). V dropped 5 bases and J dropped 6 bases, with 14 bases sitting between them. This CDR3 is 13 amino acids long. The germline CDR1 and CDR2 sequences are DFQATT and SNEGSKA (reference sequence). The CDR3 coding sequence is TGCAGTGCTGCCGGAGGGAAGACCAATGAGCAGTTCTTC. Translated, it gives CSAAGGKTNEQFF.

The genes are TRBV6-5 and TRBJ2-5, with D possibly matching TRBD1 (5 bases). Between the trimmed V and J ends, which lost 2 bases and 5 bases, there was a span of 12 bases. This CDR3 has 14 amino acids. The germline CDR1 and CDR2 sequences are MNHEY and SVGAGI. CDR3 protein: CASSYAGSGETQYF. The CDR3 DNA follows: TGTGCCAGCAGTTACGCAGGGTCTGGGGAGACCCAGTACTTC.

As DNA, the CDR3 is TGTGCCAGCAGTTACGCGGGGGGGAGAGATACGCAGTATTTT. Its translation: CASSYAGGRDTQYF. The genes are TRBV6-5 and TRBJ2-3, with 9 nucleotides matching TRBD2. The CDR3 extends over 14 amino acids. Germline assignment: CDR1 MNHEY and CDR2 SVGAGI. V was pared by 2 bases and J by 5 bases, with 2 bases of the junction left unmatched.

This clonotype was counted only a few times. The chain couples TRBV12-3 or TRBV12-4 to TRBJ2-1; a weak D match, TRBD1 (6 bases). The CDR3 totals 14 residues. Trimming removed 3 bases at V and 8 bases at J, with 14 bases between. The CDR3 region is CASSFRDIRDEQFF. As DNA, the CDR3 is TGTGCCAGCAGTTTTCGGGACATCCGCGATGAGCAGTTCTTC.

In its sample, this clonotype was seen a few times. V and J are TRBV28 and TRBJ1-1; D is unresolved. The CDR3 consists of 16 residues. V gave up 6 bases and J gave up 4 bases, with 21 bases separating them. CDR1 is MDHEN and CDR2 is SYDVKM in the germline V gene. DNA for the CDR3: TGTGCCAGCAGCCCCCAGGCGGGCGCCCGGGGCACTGAAGCTTTCTTT. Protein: CASSPQAGARGTEAFF.

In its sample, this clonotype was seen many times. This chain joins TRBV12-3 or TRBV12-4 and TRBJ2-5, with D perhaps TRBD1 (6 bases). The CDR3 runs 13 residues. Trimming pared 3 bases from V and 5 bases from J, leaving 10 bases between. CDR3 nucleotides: TGTGCCAGCAGTTTGGGGGCCGGGGAGACCCAGTACTTC. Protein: CASSLGAGETQYF.

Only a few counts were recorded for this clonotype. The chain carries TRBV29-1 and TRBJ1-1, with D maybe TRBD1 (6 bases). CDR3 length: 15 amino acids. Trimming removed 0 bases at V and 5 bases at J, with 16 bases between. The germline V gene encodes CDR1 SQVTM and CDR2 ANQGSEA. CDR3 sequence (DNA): TGCAGCGTTGAAGATCTAAACAGGGATAATACTGAAGCTTTCTTT. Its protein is CSVEDLNRDNTEAFF.

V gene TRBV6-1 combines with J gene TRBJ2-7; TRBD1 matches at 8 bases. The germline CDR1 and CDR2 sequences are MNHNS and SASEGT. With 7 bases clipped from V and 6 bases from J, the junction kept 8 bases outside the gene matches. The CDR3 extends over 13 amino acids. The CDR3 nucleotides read TGTGCCAGCAACTTTGACAGGGGTGGCGAGCAGTACTTC. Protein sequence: CASNFDRGGEQYF.

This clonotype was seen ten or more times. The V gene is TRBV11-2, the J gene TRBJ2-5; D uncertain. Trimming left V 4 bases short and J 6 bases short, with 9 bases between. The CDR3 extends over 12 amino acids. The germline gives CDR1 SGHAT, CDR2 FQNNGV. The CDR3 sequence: CASSSDIQTQYF. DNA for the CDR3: TGTGCCAGCAGCTCAGACATTCAGACCCAGTACTTC. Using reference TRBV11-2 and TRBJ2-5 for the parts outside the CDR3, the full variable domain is EAGVAQSPRYKIIEKRQSVAFWCNPISGHATLYWYQQILGQGPKLLIQFQNNGVVDDSQLPKDRFSAERLKGVDSTLKIQPAKLEDSAVYLCASSSDIQTQYFGPGTRLLVL.

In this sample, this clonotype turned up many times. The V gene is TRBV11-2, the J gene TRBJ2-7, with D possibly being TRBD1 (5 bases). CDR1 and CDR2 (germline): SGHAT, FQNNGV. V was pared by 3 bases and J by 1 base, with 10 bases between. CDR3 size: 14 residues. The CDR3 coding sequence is TGTGCCAGCAGCTTCAAGGACAAGTCCTACGAGCAGTACTTC. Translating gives CASSFKDKSYEQYF.

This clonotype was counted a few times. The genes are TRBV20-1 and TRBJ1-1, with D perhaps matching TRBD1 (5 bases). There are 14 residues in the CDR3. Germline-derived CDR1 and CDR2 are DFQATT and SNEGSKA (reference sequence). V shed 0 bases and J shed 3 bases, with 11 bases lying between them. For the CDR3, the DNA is TGCAGTGCTAGAGATATCCAGGGATACACTGAAGCTTTCTTT. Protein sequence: CSARDIQGYTEAFF.

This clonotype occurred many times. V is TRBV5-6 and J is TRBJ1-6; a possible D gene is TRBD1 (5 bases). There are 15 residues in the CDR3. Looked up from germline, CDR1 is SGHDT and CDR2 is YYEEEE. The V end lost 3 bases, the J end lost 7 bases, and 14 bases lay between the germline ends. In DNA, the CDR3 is TGTGCCAGCAGCTCGCAAACGGGGGGGAATTCACCCCTCCACTTT. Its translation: CASSSQTGGNSPLHF.

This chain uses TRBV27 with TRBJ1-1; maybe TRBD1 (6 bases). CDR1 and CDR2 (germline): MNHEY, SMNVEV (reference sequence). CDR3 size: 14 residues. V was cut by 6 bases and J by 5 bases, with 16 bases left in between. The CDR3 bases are TGTGCCAGCAGACCTCGGGGGGCGGTTACTGAAGCTTTCTTT. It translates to CASRPRGAVTEAFF.

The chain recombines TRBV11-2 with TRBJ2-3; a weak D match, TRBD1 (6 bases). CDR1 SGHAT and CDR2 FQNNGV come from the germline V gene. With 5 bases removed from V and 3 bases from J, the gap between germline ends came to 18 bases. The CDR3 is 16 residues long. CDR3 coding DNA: TGTGCCAGCAGCACTTTTCAGGGGCAAGGTACAGATACGCAGTATTTT. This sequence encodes CASSTFQGQGTDTQYF.

CDR3 DNA: TGCAGCGCCCAGGGGGCGACTAACTATGGCTACACCTTC. Its translation is CSAQGATNYGYTF. The chain is built from TRBV29-1 and TRBJ1-2, with 8 bases lining up with TRBD1. This CDR3 has 13 amino acids. The germline V gene encodes CDR1 SQVTM and CDR2 ANQGSEA. Trimming cost V 7 bases and J 0 bases; bases outside gene matches: 4.

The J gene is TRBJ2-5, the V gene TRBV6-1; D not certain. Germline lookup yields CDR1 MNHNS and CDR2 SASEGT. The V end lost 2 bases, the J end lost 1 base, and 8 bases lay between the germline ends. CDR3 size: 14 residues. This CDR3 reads CASSESGSQETQYF. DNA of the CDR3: TGTGCCAGCAGTGAAAGTGGCAGCCAAGAGACCCAGTACTTC.

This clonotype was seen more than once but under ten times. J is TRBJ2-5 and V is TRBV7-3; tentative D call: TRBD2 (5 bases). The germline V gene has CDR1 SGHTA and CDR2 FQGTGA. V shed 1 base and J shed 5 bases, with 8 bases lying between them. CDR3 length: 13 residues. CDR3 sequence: CASSLMPGETQYF. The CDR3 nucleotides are TGTGCCAGCAGCTTAATGCCGGGGGAGACCCAGTACTTC.

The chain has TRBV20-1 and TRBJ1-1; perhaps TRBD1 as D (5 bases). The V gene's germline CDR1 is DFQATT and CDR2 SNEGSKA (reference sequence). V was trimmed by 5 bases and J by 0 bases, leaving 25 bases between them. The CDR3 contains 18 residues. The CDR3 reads CSAPYRGGWQMMNTEAFF. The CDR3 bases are TGCAGTGCTCCTTATCGGGGCGGCTGGCAAATGATGAACACTGAAGCTTTCTTT.

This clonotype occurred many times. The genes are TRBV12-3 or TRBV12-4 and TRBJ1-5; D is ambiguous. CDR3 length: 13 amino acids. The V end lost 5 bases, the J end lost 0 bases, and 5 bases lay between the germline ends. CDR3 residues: CASSINSNQPQHF. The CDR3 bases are TGTGCCAGCAGTATCAATAGCAATCAGCCCCAGCATTTT.

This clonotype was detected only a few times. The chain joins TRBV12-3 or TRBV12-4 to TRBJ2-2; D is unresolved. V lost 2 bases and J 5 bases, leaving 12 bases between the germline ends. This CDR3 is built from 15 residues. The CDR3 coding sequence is TGTGCCAGCAGTTTAAACCCCCAGTCGACCGGGGAGCTGTTTTTT. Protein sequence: CASSLNPQSTGELFF.

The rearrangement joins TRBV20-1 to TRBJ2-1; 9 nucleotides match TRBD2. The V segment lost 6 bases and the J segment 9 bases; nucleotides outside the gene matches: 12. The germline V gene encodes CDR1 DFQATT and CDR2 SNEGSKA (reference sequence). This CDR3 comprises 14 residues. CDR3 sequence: CSAVGWRGGPEQFF. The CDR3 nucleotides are TGCAGTGCGGTGGGTTGGCGGGGGGGCCCTGAGCAGTTCTTC.